Reported below is one T cell receptor (beta chain). Its antigen remains unknown. The CDR3 is 14 amino acids. CDR1 and CDR2 (germline): SGHKS, YYEKEE (reference sequence). The trim removed 8 bases at V and 7 bases at J, leaving 9 bases unmatched. Via MiXCR, TCRdb re-called the reads, giving one row per CDR3 protein. The data show a few hundred thousand distinct CDR3 sequences, with around 35% seen just once and roughly 16% held by the top ten. The data derive from a study of T cell repertoires in cytomegalovirus infection. Study findings and constraints: Summed frequency of shared TCR beta families picked out CMV carriers who also had the relevant HLA. HLA-C-restricted CMV clonotypes gave the most frequent clonotype in two of eight donors.

This receptor was identified in a human donor in good health (CMV status not recorded). Some clones in this sample may be carry-over from other donors' samples. This chain connects TRBV5-5 to TRBJ2-1, with 10 bases aligning to TRBD2. The sequenced sample was cultured PBMCs, obtained from culture after CMV antigen stimulation. CDR3 nucleotide sequence: TGTGCCAGTTGGTTGGCTAGCGGGAGAAATGAGCAGTTCTTC. Translated: CASWLASGRNEQFF.